Below, 13 T cell receptor beta chains from the same sample are listed, as sequenced in a study of identical twins. TCRdb processed the 5' RACE reads anew with MiXCR; each CDR3 protein has one entry. The repertoire holds 240,000 or so distinct CDR3 sequences, roughly an eighth seen once, with about 3.9% in the top ten. The same data also contributed to another study, on yellow fever vaccine responses in identical twins.

The sequenced sample was memory (CD45RO+) T cells sorted from blood. These receptors were taken from a woman between 18 and 29 years old in good health.

This clonotype appeared many times. The chain uses TRBV7-3 and TRBJ2-1; 7 nucleotides agree with TRBD1. The length of the CDR3 is 13 residues. Losses at the gene ends were 2 bases for V and 10 bases for J; bases not matched to a gene: 5. Germline CDR1 SGHTA, CDR2 FQGTGA. The CDR3 DNA is TGTGCCAGCAGCTTAGGGACAGACCGCGAGCAGTTCTTC. This sequence encodes CASSLGTDREQFF. Drawing the rest from reference TRBV7-3 and TRBJ2-1, the complete variable domain is GAGVSQTPSNKVTEKGKYVELRCDPISGHTALYWYRQSLGQGPEFLIYFQGTGAADDSGLPNDRFFAVRPEGSVSTLKIQRTERGDSAVYLCASSLGTDREQFFGPGTRLTVL.

This clonotype came up many times. This rearrangement joins TRBV20-1 to TRBJ1-1, with D uncertain. Germline V gene data show CDR1 as DFQATT and CDR2 as SNEGSKA (reference sequence). The CDR3 contains 12 residues. V dropped 6 bases and J dropped 1 base, with 9 bases sitting between them. This CDR3 is CSASSQNTEAFF. The CDR3 DNA reads as TGCAGTGCCTCTTCACAGAACACTGAAGCTTTCTTT.

The CDR3 nucleotides read TGCAGCGCAGCCTCCGGGACAGGTTACGGCACAGATACGCAGTATTTT. Translation gives CSAASGTGYGTDTQYF. The chain combines TRBV29-1 with TRBJ2-3; 8 nucleotides align to TRBD1. CDR3 length equals 16 residues. V lost 7 bases to trimming and J lost 1 base; unmatched junction nucleotides: 13. Germline V gene data show CDR1 as SQVTM and CDR2 as ANQGSEA.

There are a few counts of this clonotype. The chain is built from TRBV20-1 and TRBJ2-3, with a tentative D call TRBD2 (5 bases). CDR1 and CDR2 from the germline V gene are DFQATT and SNEGSKA (reference sequence). V gave up 5 bases and J gave up 7 bases, with 19 bases separating them. CDR3 length equals 14 residues. This chain's CDR3 is CSAPTGLAAHTQYF. The CDR3 nucleotides are TGCAGTGCTCCTACTGGACTGGCGGCGCATACGCAGTATTTT.

V and J are TRBV29-1 and TRBJ1-4; no reliable D call. Trimming removed 7 bases at V and 8 bases at J, with 14 bases between. The CDR3 has 12 residues. Germline CDR1 is SQVTM and CDR2 is ANQGSEA. The CDR3 reads CSAHTIGEKLFF. As DNA, the CDR3 is TGCAGCGCCCATACTATCGGGGAAAAACTGTTTTTT.

This clonotype came up a few times. The V and J genes are TRBV3-1 and TRBJ2-5; D is unclear. Trimming cost V 1 base and J 4 bases, with 10 bases left between them. CDR1 and CDR2 (germline): LGHDT, YNNKEL (reference sequence). The CDR3 totals 14 residues. CDR3 in DNA: TGTGCCAGCAGCCAAGTTTGGATCGGAGAGACCCAGTACTTC. This encodes CASSQVWIGETQYF.

The chain has TRBV5-1 and TRBJ2-3, with 7 bases fitting TRBD2. The CDR3 length is 17 residues. V lost 0 bases, J lost 0 bases, and 7 bases stayed unmatched. CDR1 is SGHRS and CDR2 is YFSETQ in the germline V gene. The CDR3 nucleotides are TGCGCCAGCAGCTTGGGCCGGGGAGCGGGAAGCACAGATACGCAGTATTTT. Translation: CASSLGRGAGSTDTQYF.

This clonotype has a handful of counts. V usage is TRBV27 and J usage is TRBJ2-5; D may be TRBD2 (6 bases). The germline CDR1 and CDR2 sequences are MNHEY and SMNVEV (reference sequence). The V end lost 3 bases, the J end lost 2 bases, and 10 bases lay between the germline ends. This CDR3 is built from 14 residues. In DNA, the CDR3 is TGTGCCAGCAGTTTTCGGGGAGGACAAGAGACCCAGTACTTC. It is translated as CASSFRGGQETQYF.

The V and J genes are TRBV4-3 and TRBJ2-2, with TRBD1 as a possible D gene (5 bases). Trimming took 1 base from V and 8 from J, leaving 8 bases between them. CDR3 length equals 13 residues. Germline CDR1 and CDR2: LGHNA and YSLEER. The CDR3: CASSQVHRGELFF. The DNA of the CDR3 is TGCGCCAGCAGCCAAGTTCACAGGGGGGAGCTGTTTTTT.

The chain is built from TRBV10-3 and TRBJ2-5; 13 nucleotides match TRBD2. J lost 0 bases, V lost 10 bases, and 2 bases had no gene match. The length of the CDR3 is 14 residues. Per germline, CDR1 ENHRY and CDR2 SYGVKD. CDR3 region: CATLAGGYQETQYF. Written as DNA, the CDR3 is TGTGCCACACTAGCGGGGGGGTACCAAGAGACCCAGTACTTC.

This clonotype was detected many times. An end of the junction does not agree with germline; a read error may underlie this. The chain is built from TRBV27 and TRBJ2-7; 7 bases are shared with TRBD1. Germline CDR1 reads MNHEY; CDR2 reads SMNVEV (reference sequence). CDR3 length equals 11 residues. The CDR3 coding sequence is TGTGCCAGCCGACAGGGATCCACGGAGAACTTC. This encodes CASRQGSTENF.

This clonotype was recorded at least ten times. The chain links TRBV7-9 to TRBJ2-1; D gene uncertain. Germline CDR1 SEHNR, CDR2 FQNEAQ (reference sequence). The CDR3 is made up of 12 amino acids. V was trimmed by 2 bases and J by 9 bases, leaving 8 bases between them. CDR3 DNA sequence: TGTGCCAGCAGCTTATCGATCGCTGAGCAGTTCTTC. Its protein is CASSLSIAEQFF.

In this sample, this clonotype turned up a few times. CDR3 sequence (DNA): TGCAGTGCTAGCCGGGACAGGAGATCCTACGAGCAGTACTTC. This codes for CSASRDRRSYEQYF. This chain links TRBV20-1 with TRBJ2-7; 8 positions match TRBD1. The CDR3 runs to 14 residues. Germline assignment: CDR1 DFQATT and CDR2 SNEGSKA (reference sequence). Trimming at V came to 3 bases and at J to 1 base, leaving 5 bases not matched to a gene.